The following is a T cell receptor (beta chain) sequence with its context. This receptor's antigen is unknown. Nothing much larger sits one base from this clone, and base qualities are not available. A second Seattle source provided samples from volunteer blood donors who had recovered from COVID-19. The collaborating institutions used their own protocols to collect whole blood in K2EDTA tubes. For TCRbeta analysis, collaborators shipped samples in one of three forms: frozen whole blood, isolated PBMCs, or DNA extracted from either of those sample types. The data originate from a study of blood T cell repertoires in COVID-19 (TCRdb year 2020). Describing the broader study: Samples covering the acute and convalescent phases of COVID-19 were provided by collaborators in the United States, Italy and Spain. The prospective study material was composed of cDNA or gDNA derived from T cells, B-cell-depleted T cells, or PBMCs. Deeply sampled blood TCRbeta repertoires from subjects exposed to, actively infected with, or recovered from COVID-19 were included in the dataset. The repertoires were made available in a free public database intended to serve as a resource for research on the immune response to SARS-CoV-2. Samples were obtained from the ongoing ImmuneRACE study (first 160 participants) and from over 1,000 subjects provided by 6 global collaborators. A de-identified subject ID, COVID-19 status, age in years and sex were almost always included in the sample metadata. Where available, HLA class I and class II types were taken from metadata supplied by the sample provider and were not determined by assay-based typing. Study-wide findings and limitations: How much clinical and demographic metadata was included differed by source and by participant, and the metadata was provided uncurated.

TCRbeta CDR3 regions were amplified from genomic DNA using the immunoSEQ Assay, a bias-controlled multiplex PCR. The authors' analysis ran thus. Nucleated cell counts per sample were estimated from amplification of reference gene primers within the assay. To quantify the absolute abundance of each unique TCRbeta CDR3 rearrangement, sequence reads were collapsed and filtered. For each sample, productive Simpson clonality was calculated as the square root of Simpson's diversity index over productive rearrangements. TCRdb stores this immuneACCESS table with in-frame sequences only. Part of the clones is absent; in the studies checked, under half of the shortfall reflects unresolved V genes, and no reason is known for the rest. V and J calls and clone size come straight from that table; D and trimming were deduced from the DNA. The sample table lists 250,000 to 300,000 clones, under 90% of them with a count of one. In total, the top ten clones hold 0.94% of the sample.

V lost 1 base and J lost 6 bases, and the count of bases not matched to a germline gene is 6. CDR1 is given as SNHLY and CDR2 as FYNNEI, both from the germline V gene. Its CDR3 holds 15 amino acids, cysteine through phenylalanine. Only the CDR3 part of the read is kept: 45 bases, read in frame from the first base. The chain couples TRBV2 to TRBJ2-1; TRBD2 matches 7 bases in the middle. The TCR was taken from a middle-aged woman who had recovered from COVID-19. The sequencing input was peripheral blood. The CDR3 region: CASSEESPSGNEQFF. DNA sequence: TGTGCCAGCAGTGAAGAATCTCCTAGCGGCAATGAGCAGTTCTTC.